This T cell receptor beta chain was recovered during a study of graft-versus-host responses after intestinal transplantation. Study-level background: Once they had received anti-thymocyte globulin induction, all recipients took tacrolimus and steroids for about three years.

Study-wide results and caveats: Early after transplant, HvG clones declined as circulating GvH clones peaked. The recipient marrow held GvH clones, and some of them showed up first in ileum or blood.

As to this clone: Its antigen is currently unknown.

Only in-frame clones appear in the TCRdb table, and some are missing; sequencing was by immunoSEQ multiplex PCR. The table lists about 26,000 clones, roughly 82% of them singletons, with about 0.74% in the top ten. This specimen was unstimulated CD4+ T cells sorted from spleen or lymph node cells, taken before intestinal transplant. This sequence was found in a human donor who received an intestinal transplant.

The CDR3 protein is CASSLNRQQNTGELFF. The CDR3 nucleotides are TGTGCCAGCAGTTTAAACAGGCAACAAAACACCGGGGAGCTGTTTTTT. This chain joins TRBV27 and TRBJ2-2; D might be TRBD1 (5 bases). The CDR3 is 16 residues long. V lost 2 bases and J lost 2, with 12 bases in between. Germline V gene sequence: CDR1 MNHEY, CDR2 SMNVEV (reference sequence).